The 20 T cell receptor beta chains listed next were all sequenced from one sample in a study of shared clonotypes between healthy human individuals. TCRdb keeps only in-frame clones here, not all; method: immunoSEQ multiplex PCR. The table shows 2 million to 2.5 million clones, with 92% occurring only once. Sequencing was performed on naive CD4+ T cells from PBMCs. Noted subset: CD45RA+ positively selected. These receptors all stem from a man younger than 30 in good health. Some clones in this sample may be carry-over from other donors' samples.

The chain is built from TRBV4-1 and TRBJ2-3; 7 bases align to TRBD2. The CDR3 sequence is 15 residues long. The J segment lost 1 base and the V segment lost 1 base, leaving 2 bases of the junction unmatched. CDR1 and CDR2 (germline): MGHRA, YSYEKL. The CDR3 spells CASSQVTSGTDTQYF. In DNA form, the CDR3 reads TGCGCCAGCAGCCAAGTCACTAGCGGCACAGATACGCAGTATTTT.

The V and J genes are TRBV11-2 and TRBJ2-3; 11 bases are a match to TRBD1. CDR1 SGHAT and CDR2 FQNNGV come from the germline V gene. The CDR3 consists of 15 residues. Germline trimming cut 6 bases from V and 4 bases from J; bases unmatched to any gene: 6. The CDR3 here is CASRRTGGRADTQYF. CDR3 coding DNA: TGTGCCAGCAGGAGGACAGGGGGCCGCGCAGATACGCAGTATTTT.

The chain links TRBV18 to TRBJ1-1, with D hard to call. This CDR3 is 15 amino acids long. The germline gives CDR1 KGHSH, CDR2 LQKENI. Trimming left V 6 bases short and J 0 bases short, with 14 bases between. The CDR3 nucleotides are TGTGCCAGCTCCCAGACCGCCCTCATGAACACTGAAGCTTTCTTT. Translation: CASSQTALMNTEAFF.

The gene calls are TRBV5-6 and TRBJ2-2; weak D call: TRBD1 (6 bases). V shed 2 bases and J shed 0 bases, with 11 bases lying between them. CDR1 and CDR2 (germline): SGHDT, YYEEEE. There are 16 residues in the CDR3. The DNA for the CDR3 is TGTGCCAGCAGCTTTACACAGGGTACGAACACCGGGGAGCTGTTTTTT. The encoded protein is CASSFTQGTNTGELFF.

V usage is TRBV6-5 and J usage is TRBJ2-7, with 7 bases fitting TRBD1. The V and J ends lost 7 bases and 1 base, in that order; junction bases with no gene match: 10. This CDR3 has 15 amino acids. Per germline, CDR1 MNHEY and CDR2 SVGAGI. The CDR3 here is CASTKRQGGSYEQYF. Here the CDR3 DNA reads TGTGCCAGCACTAAGAGACAGGGTGGGTCCTACGAGCAGTACTTC.

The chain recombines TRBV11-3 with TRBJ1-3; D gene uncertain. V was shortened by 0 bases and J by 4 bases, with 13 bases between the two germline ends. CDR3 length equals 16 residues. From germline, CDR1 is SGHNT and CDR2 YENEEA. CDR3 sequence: CASSLDGRSGGNTIYF. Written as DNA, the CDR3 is TGTGCCAGCAGCTTAGATGGGAGATCGGGAGGAAACACCATATATTTT.

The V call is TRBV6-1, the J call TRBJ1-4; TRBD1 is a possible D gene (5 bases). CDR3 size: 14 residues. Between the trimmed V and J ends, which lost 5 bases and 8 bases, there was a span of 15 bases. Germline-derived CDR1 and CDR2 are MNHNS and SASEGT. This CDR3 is CASSSGGLGEKLFF. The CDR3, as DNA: TGTGCCAGCAGTAGCGGGGGGTTAGGGGAAAAACTGTTTTTT.

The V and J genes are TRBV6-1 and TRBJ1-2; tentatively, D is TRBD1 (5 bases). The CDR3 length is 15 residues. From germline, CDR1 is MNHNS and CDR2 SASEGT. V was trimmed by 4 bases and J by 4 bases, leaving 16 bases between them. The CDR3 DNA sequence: TGTGCCAGCAGTGCCGCCGGGACTTACGGCTATGGCTACACCTTC. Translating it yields CASSAAGTYGYGYTF.

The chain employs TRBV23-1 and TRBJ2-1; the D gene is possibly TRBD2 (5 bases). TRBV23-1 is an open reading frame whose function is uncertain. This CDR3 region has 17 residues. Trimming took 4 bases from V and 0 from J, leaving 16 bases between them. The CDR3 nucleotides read TGCGCCAGCAGTCGCAACCCGGGGTGGAGCTCCTACAATGAGCAGTTCTTC. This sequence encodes CASSRNPGWSSYNEQFF.

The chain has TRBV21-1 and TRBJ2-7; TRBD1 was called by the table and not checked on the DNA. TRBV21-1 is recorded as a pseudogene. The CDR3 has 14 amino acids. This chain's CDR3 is CASSSGEQGREQYF. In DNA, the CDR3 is TGTGCCAGCAGCAGTGGGGAACAGGGCCGCGAGCAGTACTTC.

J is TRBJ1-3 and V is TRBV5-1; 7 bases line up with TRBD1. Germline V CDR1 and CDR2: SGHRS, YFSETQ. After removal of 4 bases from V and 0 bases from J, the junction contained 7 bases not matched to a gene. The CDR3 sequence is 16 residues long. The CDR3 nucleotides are TGCGCCAGCAGCGGGGGACAGCGTACCTCTGGAAACACCATATATTTT. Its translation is CASSGGQRTSGNTIYF.

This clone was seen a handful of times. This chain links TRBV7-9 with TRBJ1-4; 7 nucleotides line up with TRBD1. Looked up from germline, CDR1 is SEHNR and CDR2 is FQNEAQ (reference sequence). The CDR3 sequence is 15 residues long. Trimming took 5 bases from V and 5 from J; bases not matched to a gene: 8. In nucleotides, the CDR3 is TGTGCCAGCAGCCCGACAGGGAACCCCAATGAAAAACTGTTTTTT. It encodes CASSPTGNPNEKLFF.

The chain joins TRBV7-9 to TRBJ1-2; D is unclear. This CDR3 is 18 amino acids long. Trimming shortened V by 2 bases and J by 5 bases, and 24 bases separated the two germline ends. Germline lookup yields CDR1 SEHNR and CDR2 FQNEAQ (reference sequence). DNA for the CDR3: TGTGCCAGCAGCTTATTGATCAGTCAGCCCCCAAACCGATATGGCTACACCTTC. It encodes CASSLLISQPPNRYGYTF.

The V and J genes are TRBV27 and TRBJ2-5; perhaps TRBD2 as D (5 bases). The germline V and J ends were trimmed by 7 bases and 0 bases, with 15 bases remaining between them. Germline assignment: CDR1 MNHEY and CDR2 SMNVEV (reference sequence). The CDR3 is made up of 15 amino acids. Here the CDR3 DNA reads TGTGCCAGCAAGAAGGCGGGCCTGTACCAAGAGACCCAGTACTTC. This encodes CASKKAGLYQETQYF.

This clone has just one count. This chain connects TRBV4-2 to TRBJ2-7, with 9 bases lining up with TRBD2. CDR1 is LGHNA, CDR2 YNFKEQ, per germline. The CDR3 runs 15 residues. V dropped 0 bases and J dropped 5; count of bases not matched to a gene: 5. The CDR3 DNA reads TGTGCCAGCAGCCAAGACCTAGCGGGATTCGACGAGCAGTACTTC. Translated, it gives CASSQDLAGFDEQYF.

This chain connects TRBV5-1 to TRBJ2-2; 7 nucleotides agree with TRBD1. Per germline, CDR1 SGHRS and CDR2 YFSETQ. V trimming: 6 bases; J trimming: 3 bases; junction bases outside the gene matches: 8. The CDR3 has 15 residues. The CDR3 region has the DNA TGCGCCAGCAAGGGGACAGCTGAATACACCGGGGAGCTGTTTTTT. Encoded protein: CASKGTAEYTGELFF.

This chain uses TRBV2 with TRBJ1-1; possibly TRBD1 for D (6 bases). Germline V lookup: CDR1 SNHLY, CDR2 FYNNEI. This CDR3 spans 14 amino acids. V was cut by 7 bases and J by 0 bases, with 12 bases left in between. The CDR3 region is CASIQDRLNTEAFF. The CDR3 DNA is TGTGCCAGCATCCAGGACAGATTGAACACTGAAGCTTTCTTT.

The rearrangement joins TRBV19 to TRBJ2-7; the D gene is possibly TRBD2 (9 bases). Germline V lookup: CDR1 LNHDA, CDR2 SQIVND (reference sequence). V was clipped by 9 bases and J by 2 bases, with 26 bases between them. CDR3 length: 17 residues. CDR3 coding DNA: TGTGCCAGCCGGACAGGGAACGTAGCGGGAGATACCTACGAGCAGTACTTC. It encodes CASRTGNVAGDTYEQYF.

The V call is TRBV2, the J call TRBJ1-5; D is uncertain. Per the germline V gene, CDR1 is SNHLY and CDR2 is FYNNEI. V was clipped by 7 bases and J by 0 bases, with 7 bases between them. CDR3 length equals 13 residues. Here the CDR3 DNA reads TGTGCCAGCAAGGACGCTAGCAATCAGCCCCAGCATTTT. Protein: CASKDASNQPQHF. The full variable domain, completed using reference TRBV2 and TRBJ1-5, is EPEVTQTPSHQVTQMGQEVILRCVPISNHLYFYWYRQILGQKVEFLVSFYNNEISEKSEIFDDQFSVERPDGSNFTLKIRSTKLEDSAMYFCASKDASNQPQHFGDGTRLSIL.

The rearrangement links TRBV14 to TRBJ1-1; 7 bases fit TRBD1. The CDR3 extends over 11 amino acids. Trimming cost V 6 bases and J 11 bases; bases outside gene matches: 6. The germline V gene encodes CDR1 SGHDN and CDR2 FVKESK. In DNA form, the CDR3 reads TGTGCCAGCAGTACAGGGGCCACGGCTTTCTTT. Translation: CASSTGATAFF.